This TCR beta chain was sequenced during a study of blood T cell repertoires in COVID-19 (dated by TCRdb to 2019 to 2021). Notes on the research overall: Samples covering the acute and convalescent phases of COVID-19 were provided by collaborators in the United States, Italy and Spain. A de-identified subject ID, COVID-19 status, age in years and sex were almost always included in the sample metadata. The samples were drawn from the first 160 participants of the ongoing ImmuneRACE study and from roughly 1,300 subjects provided by 6 global collaborators. The prospective study material was composed of cDNA or gDNA derived from T cells, B-cell-depleted T cells, or PBMCs. Where available, HLA class I and class II types were taken from metadata supplied by the sample provider and were not determined by assay-based typing. Deeply sampled blood TCRbeta repertoires from subjects exposed to, actively infected with, or recovered from COVID-19 were included in the dataset. A freely available public database, intended as a resource for researchers studying the immune response to SARS-CoV-2, is where the repertoires were released. Overall study results and their limits: The quantity of clinical and demographic metadata differed by source and by participant and was supplied without curation.

This clone showed up just a few times. This clone's antigen is unknown. Within one base of it there is no much larger clone, and no base qualities were kept. TCRbeta CDR3 regions were amplified from genomic DNA using the immunoSEQ Assay, a bias-controlled multiplex PCR. On the study's bioinformatics: The number of nucleated cells in each sample was estimated by amplification of reference gene primers within the assay. To quantify the absolute abundance of each unique TCRbeta CDR3 rearrangement, sequence reads were collapsed and filtered. Productive Simpson clonality was computed per sample as the square root of Simpson's diversity index over productive rearrangements. Entries here come from immuneACCESS through TCRdb and include only in-frame sequences with V and J called. Some clones fail to appear in such tables; in the studies checked, an unresolved V gene covers under half of the shortfall, and the cause of the remainder is unknown. Clone size and V and J calls were adopted from that table, with D and trimming inferred from the DNA. The sample table records 150,000 or so clones; approximately 83% of these occur just once. The ten largest clones represent more than 2.5% of the sample.

The collaborating institutions used their own protocols to collect whole blood in K2EDTA tubes. For TCRbeta analysis, collaborator samples were shipped as frozen whole blood, as isolated PBMCs, or as DNA extracted from either sample type. The junction shows trimming of 3 bases on V and 9 bases on J, plus 12 bases between the germline ends. From the germline V gene (reference sequence), CDR1 is LNHNV and CDR2 is YYDKDF. Spanning cysteine to phenylalanine, the CDR3 consists of 14 amino acids. Of the read, only the CDR3 DNA is kept; its 42 bases are in frame from base 1. This TCR was sampled from a woman of 80 years or more with acute or convalescent COVID-19. Rearrangement joined TRBV15 to TRBJ1-6; TRBD1 could be the D gene, as 5 bases match. Sequencing was carried out using peripheral blood. The DNA sequence is TGTGCCACCAGCAGTAGGGGCGTGGGTTCACCCCTCCACTTT. Its translation reads: CATSSRGVGSPLHF.